This passage covers 21 T cell receptor beta chains from one sample sequenced in a study of T cell responses to AZD1222 COVID-19 vaccine. Using immunoSEQ multiplex PCR, the repertoire was profiled, and TCRdb retains in-frame clones only, with some absent. The repertoire consists of 95,000 to 150,000 clones, with over 70% occurring once and the leading ten covering 4.5% to 6%. Sequences were derived from peripheral blood, sampled on day 0 of AZD1222 vaccination. These receptor sequences come from an adult in good health.

The chain couples TRBV14 to TRBJ2-7, with TRBD1 identical over 8 bases. The CDR3 runs to 14 residues. The germline CDR1 and CDR2 sequences are SGHDN and FVKESK. V lost 6 bases to trimming and J lost 6 bases; unmatched junction nucleotides: 10. Here the CDR3 reads CASSRTGPSAEQYF. As DNA, the CDR3 is TGTGCCAGCAGTCGGACAGGGCCCTCGGCCGAGCAGTACTTC.

The gene calls are TRBV28 and TRBJ1-5, with a tentative D call TRBD1 (6 bases). The CDR3 contains 13 residues. Trimming cost V 6 bases and J 7 bases, with 13 bases left between them. Germline V gene data show CDR1 as MDHEN and CDR2 as SYDVKM. The CDR3 here is CASRQGFEQPQHF. The CDR3 bases are TGTGCCAGCAGACAGGGTTTTGAGCAGCCCCAGCATTTT.

This sequence joins TRBV28 and TRBJ1-2, with D perhaps TRBD1 (6 bases). The germline V gene has CDR1 MDHEN and CDR2 SYDVKM. Trimming removed 6 bases at V and 8 bases at J, with 13 bases between. This CDR3 is built from 12 residues. The CDR3 sequence is CASRKTGEGYTF. The CDR3 DNA reads as TGTGCCAGCAGGAAGACAGGCGAAGGCTACACCTTC.

Worth noting for this clone: The sample carries other DNA sequences with the same CDR3. V is TRBV28 and J is TRBJ2-7; tentative D call: TRBD1 (6 bases). The CDR3 sequence is 12 residues long. Germline V lookup: CDR1 MDHEN, CDR2 SYDVKM. Trimming removed 4 bases from V and 3 bases from J, with 7 bases in between. The CDR3 bases are TGTGCCAGCAGTTCCAGGGGCTACGAGCAGTACTTC. This sequence encodes CASSSRGYEQYF.

The chain uses TRBV4-2 and TRBJ1-1; D gene uncertain. The CDR3 sequence is 14 residues long. V lost 1 base, J lost 5 bases, and 11 bases lay in between. Germline-derived CDR1 and CDR2 are LGHNA and YNFKEQ. The CDR3: CASSQVWGGTEAFF. In nucleotides, the CDR3 is TGTGCCAGCAGCCAAGTTTGGGGAGGTACTGAAGCTTTCTTT.

The chain combines TRBV5-1 with TRBJ1-6; TRBD1 matches 9 bases. V trimming: 2 bases; J trimming: 7 bases; junction bases outside the gene matches: 7. This CDR3 comprises 16 residues. The germline gives CDR1 SGHRS, CDR2 YFSETQ. This CDR3 is CASSLQGATRNSPLHF. In nucleotides, the CDR3 is TGCGCCAGCAGCTTACAGGGGGCTACGCGAAATTCACCCCTCCACTTT.

The genes are TRBV4-2 and TRBJ2-3; the D is unclear. The CDR3 has 15 residues. The V and J ends lost 0 bases and 2 bases respectively, with 9 bases between them. In germline, CDR1 is LGHNA, CDR2 YNFKEQ. In DNA, the CDR3 is TGTGCCAGCAGCCAAGATCTCGGTCACACAGATACGCAGTATTTT. Translating gives CASSQDLGHTDTQYF.

For this clone: Other DNA sequences of this sample code for an identical CDR3. The chain carries TRBV5-1 and TRBJ1-3; D gene ambiguous. This CDR3 is 14 amino acids long. Germline assignment: CDR1 SGHRS and CDR2 YFSETQ. The V and J ends lost 0 bases and 3 bases respectively, with 7 bases between them. CDR3 coding DNA: TGCGCCAGCAGCTTGGCCGGGTATGGAAACACCATATATTTT. This encodes CASSLAGYGNTIYF. Supplemented by reference TRBV5-1 and TRBJ1-3, the full variable domain reads KAGVTQTPRYLIKTRGQQVTLSCSPISGHRSVSWYQQTPGQGLQFLFEYFSETQRNKGNFPGRFSGRQFSNSRSEMNVSTLELGDSALYLCASSLAGYGNTIYFGEGSWLTVV.

The J gene is TRBJ2-6, the V gene TRBV5-4; 8 bases match TRBD1. The ends lost 0 bases at V and 1 base at J; junction bases unmatched: 6. Germline-derived CDR1 and CDR2 are SGHNT and YYREEE (reference sequence). This CDR3 contains 18 residues. The CDR3 protein is CASSLADRGVSGANVLTF. For the CDR3, the DNA is TGTGCCAGCAGCTTGGCCGACAGGGGTGTATCTGGGGCCAACGTCCTGACTTTC.

This sequence joins TRBV11-3 and TRBJ1-2, with D unclear. Deletions cut 3 bases from V and 7 bases from J, with 12 bases between. Per the germline V gene, CDR1 is SGHNT and CDR2 is YENEEA. There are 13 residues in the CDR3. The DNA for the CDR3 is TGTGCCAGCAGCTTTACGGAACGGGGTGGCTACACCTTC. Translating gives CASSFTERGGYTF.

The rearrangement uses TRBV7-9 and TRBJ2-3, with TRBD1 as a possible D gene (5 bases). This CDR3 comprises 12 residues. Between the trimmed V and J ends, which lost 3 bases and 11 bases, there was a span of 12 bases. Germline V gene lookup returns CDR1 SEHNR and CDR2 FQNEAQ (reference sequence). CDR3 coding DNA: TGTGCCAGCAGCTTGCAGGACATCATGCAGTATTTT. This sequence encodes CASSLQDIMQYF.

The chain is built from TRBV11-2 and TRBJ2-7, with 11 positions matching TRBD2. Germline-derived CDR1 and CDR2 are SGHAT and FQNNGV. V gave up 2 bases and J gave up 3 bases; unmatched junction bases: 6. This CDR3 comprises 16 residues. DNA of the CDR3: TGTGCCAGCAGCTTACCGGGACTAGCGGCTTACTACGAGCAGTACTTC. Translation gives CASSLPGLAAYYEQYF.

The V and J genes are TRBV13 and TRBJ1-1; weak D call: TRBD1 (6 bases). Germline CDR1 PRHDT, CDR2 FYEKMQ (reference sequence). The V and J ends lost 0 bases and 5 bases respectively, with 10 bases between them. CDR3 size: 14 residues. CDR3 protein: CASSLGSQGTEAFF. In DNA, the CDR3 is TGTGCCAGCAGCTTAGGCAGCCAGGGGACTGAAGCTTTCTTT.

The chain uses TRBV6-2 or TRBV6-3 and TRBJ2-1; D is unclear. V was trimmed by 0 bases and J by 7 bases, leaving 10 bases between them. The CDR3 is made up of 14 amino acids. Germline assignment: CDR1 MNHEY and CDR2 SVGEGT. In DNA form, the CDR3 reads TGTGCCAGCAGTTACTCGACGGCGGAGAATGAGCAGTTCTTC. Translation: CASSYSTAENEQFF.

The chain recombines TRBV2 with TRBJ2-1; D is possibly TRBD1 or TRBD2 (5 bases each). This CDR3 is 16 amino acids long. Germline-derived CDR1 and CDR2 are SNHLY and FYNNEI. V was trimmed by 3 bases and J by 2 bases, leaving 14 bases between them. The CDR3 region is CASSDPSRGAYNEQFF. The CDR3 region has the DNA TGTGCCAGCAGTGACCCTAGCCGAGGGGCCTACAATGAGCAGTTCTTC. The full variable domain, in which reference TRBV2 and TRBJ2-1 provide the parts outside the CDR3, is EPEVTQTPSHQVTQMGQEVILRCVPISNHLYFYWYRQILGQKVEFLVSFYNNEISEKSEIFDDQFSVERPDGSNFTLKIRSTKLEDSAMYFCASSDPSRGAYNEQFFGPGTRLTVL.

The J gene is TRBJ2-1, the V gene TRBV6-5, with a weak D call TRBD2 (6 bases). Germline assignment: CDR1 MNHEY and CDR2 SVGAGI. The CDR3 loop spans 13 amino acids. V was shortened by 6 bases and J by 8 bases, with 14 bases between the two germline ends. In DNA, the CDR3 is TGTGCCAGCAGAAGACTAGATCTCGATGAGCAGTTCTTC. Its protein is CASRRLDLDEQFF.

The chain uses TRBV5-1 and TRBJ1-2, with D possibly being TRBD1 (6 bases). The ends were cut back, 4 bases at V and 1 base at J, with 14 bases in the middle. Germline loops: CDR1 SGHRS, CDR2 YFSETQ. The CDR3 extends over 15 amino acids. The CDR3: CASSRLPGVNYGYTF. The CDR3 nucleotides read TGCGCCAGCAGCCGACTCCCAGGGGTTAACTATGGCTACACCTTC.

This chain uses TRBV25-1 with TRBJ1-1; 7 bases match TRBD1. With 3 bases clipped from V and 6 bases from J, the junction kept 7 bases outside the gene matches. CDR1 MGHDK and CDR2 SYGVNS come from the germline V gene. This CDR3 has 14 residues. The CDR3 spells CASSDGQVGAEAFF. CDR3 DNA: TGTGCCAGCAGTGATGGACAGGTGGGCGCTGAAGCTTTCTTT. The full variable domain, with the rest looked up from reference TRBV25-1 and TRBJ1-1, is EADIYQTPRYLVIGTGKKITLECSQTMGHDKMYWYQQDPGMELHLIHYSYGVNSTEKGDLSSESTVSRIRTEHFPLTLESARPSHTSQYLCASSDGQVGAEAFFGQGTRLTVV.

This chain joins TRBV5-1 and TRBJ2-5; D is undetermined. This CDR3 is built from 13 residues. V lost 5 bases to trimming and J lost 3 bases, with 11 bases between them. The germline CDR1 and CDR2 sequences are SGHRS and YFSETQ. The DNA for the CDR3 is TGCGCCAGCAGGCTTACAGCCGAAGAGACCCAGTACTTC. Translated: CASRLTAEETQYF.

This chain links TRBV24-1 with TRBJ2-7; 8 nucleotides align to TRBD1. V shed 0 bases, J shed 5 bases, and the junction held 14 bases outside the gene matches. The CDR3 is made up of 18 amino acids. The germline V gene has CDR1 KGHDR and CDR2 SFDVKD. The CDR3 spells CATSDLGPGRGQIHEQYF. The CDR3 DNA is TGTGCCACCAGTGATTTGGGCCCGGGCAGGGGGCAGATCCACGAGCAGTACTTC.

The V and J genes are TRBV28 and TRBJ2-7; D call uncertain. Trimming removed 1 base at V and 4 bases at J, with 17 bases between. The V gene's germline CDR1 is MDHEN and CDR2 SYDVKM. The CDR3 extends over 16 amino acids. DNA of the CDR3: TGTGCCAGCAGTTTATACCCCGCTGGGTCAGCTTACGAGCAGTACTTC. It codes for CASSLYPAGSAYEQYF.